The sequence of this T cell receptor beta chain was determined in a study of CD8+ T cells in alopecia areata. Documented treatment: oral pan-JAK inhibitor, 5-10 mg twice daily. Extraction of RNA preceded its reverse transcription into cDNA, which served as the sequencing template. Repertoires were generated with immunoSEQ multiplex PCR, while TCRdb's copy carries only in-frame clones and drops some. In the table there are 180,000 or so clones, roughly 50% of which are singletons. CDR1 and CDR2 (germline): MNHEY, SMNVEV (reference sequence). The length of the CDR3 is 15 residues. Trimming took off 1 base at V and 2 bases at J, with 6 bases between the two ends.

This chain uses TRBV27 with TRBJ2-6; a possible D gene is TRBD1 (5 bases). The sample here was CD4+ T cells sorted from blood, taken at approximately week 56, from a patient treated with tofacitinib. The TCR sequence derives from a human donor with alopecia areata. CDR3 sequence: CASSLLGPGANVLTF. The DNA for the CDR3 is TGTGCCAGCAGTTTATTGGGGCCTGGGGCCAACGTCCTGACTTTC. The whole variable domain, remainder taken from reference TRBV27 and TRBJ2-6, is EAQVTQNPRYLITVTGKKLTVTCSQNMNHEYMSWYRQDPGLGLRQIYYSMNVEVTDKGDVPEGYKVSRKEKRNFPLILESPSPNQTSLYFCASSLLGPGANVLTFGAGSRLTVL.